This T cell receptor (beta chain) originates from a study of blood T cell repertoires in COVID-19. Across the whole study: COVID-19 samples collected from the United States, Italy and Spain covered acute and convalescent phases. The cDNA or gDNA used as material had been derived from T cells, B-cell-depleted T cells, or PBMCs.

TCRdb's copy holds only in-frame clones and misses some; the assay was immunoSEQ multiplex PCR. In the table there are 200,000 to 250,000 clones, approximately 80% of which are singletons. This clone was recorded a few times. This CDR3 spans 17 amino acids. Trimming at V came to 1 base and at J to 0 bases, leaving 8 bases not matched to a gene. Germline assignment: CDR1 MNHNS and CDR2 SASEGT. The clonotype comes from a man aged 30 to 45 with acute COVID-19. The chain carries TRBV6-1 and TRBJ1-1; 7 bases line up with TRBD1. Sequencing was carried out using PBMCs or T cells enriched from blood (not recorded which). The DNA for the CDR3 is TGTGCCAGCAGTGAAGAACCACCGGACAGGTTGAACACTGAAGCTTTCTTT. Translating it yields CASSEEPPDRLNTEAFF.